These 25 T cell receptor beta chains came from one sample sequenced in a study of OX40 agonist ivuxolimab in advanced cancers. Method: immunoSEQ multiplex PCR; TCRdb's copy keeps in-frame clones and lacks some. The sample lists over 55,000 clones, about 90% seen once, with 11% to 15% in the top ten. The material sequenced was CD4+ or CD8+ T cells sorted from blood, taken in a trial of the OX40 agonist ivuxolimab. The receptors come from an adult with an advanced solid tumor such as melanoma, head and neck, liver or kidney cancer.

This chain connects TRBV18 to TRBJ2-5, with 9 nucleotides matching TRBD1. CDR1 is KGHSH, CDR2 LQKENI, per germline. The trim removed 6 bases at V and 3 bases at J, leaving 2 bases unmatched. The CDR3 totals 13 residues. CDR3: CASSWTGEETQYF. Here the CDR3 DNA reads TGTGCCAGCTCCTGGACAGGGGAAGAGACCCAGTACTTC.

V and J are TRBV5-4 and TRBJ2-5; possible D gene TRBD1, 7 bases. V was cut by 7 bases and J by 5 bases, with 15 bases left in between. CDR1 is SGHNT and CDR2 is YYREEE in the germline V gene (reference sequence). The CDR3 loop spans 13 amino acids. The CDR3 sequence is CASRRTGGETQYF. The CDR3 coding sequence is TGTGCCAGCCGGAGGACAGGAGGGGAGACCCAGTACTTC.

The V gene is TRBV7-3, the J gene TRBJ2-1; D ambiguous. Trimming took 5 bases from V and 6 from J, leaving 11 bases between them. The CDR3 totals 13 residues. Germline V gene data show CDR1 as SGHTA and CDR2 as FQGTGA. The CDR3 protein is CASSLQTLNEQFF. As DNA, the CDR3 is TGTGCCAGCAGCCTCCAGACTCTCAATGAGCAGTTCTTC.

The chain has TRBV5-1 and TRBJ2-7; 11 nucleotides align to TRBD2. The J segment lost 4 bases and the V segment lost 4 bases, leaving 7 bases of the junction unmatched. This CDR3 contains 15 residues. Germline V gene lookup returns CDR1 SGHRS and CDR2 YFSETQ. The CDR3 sequence: CASSHTSGSLYEQYF. CDR3 DNA: TGCGCCAGCAGCCATACTAGCGGGAGTCTTTACGAGCAGTACTTC.

The chain couples TRBV5-4 to TRBJ2-3, with unresolved D. The CDR3 contains 14 residues. V lost 0 bases and J 2 bases, leaving 7 bases between the germline ends. Germline lookup yields CDR1 SGHNT and CDR2 YYREEE (reference sequence). CDR3 amino acids: CASSLGRSTDTQYF. The CDR3 DNA follows: TGTGCCAGCAGCTTGGGCAGGTCCACAGATACGCAGTATTTT.

J is TRBJ2-5 and V is TRBV11-2; D is unresolved. The CDR3 covers 14 residues. V lost 0 bases and J lost 5, with 10 bases in between. Germline loops: CDR1 SGHAT, CDR2 FQNNGV. CDR3 bases: TGTGCCAGCAGCTTAGATCGATCGAGGGAGACCCAGTACTTC. Protein sequence: CASSLDRSRETQYF.

V is TRBV6-1 and J is TRBJ1-5; 8 bases align to TRBD1. V lost 8 bases to trimming and J lost 3 bases; unmatched junction nucleotides: 6. The CDR3 is made up of 14 amino acids. Germline V gene data show CDR1 as MNHNS and CDR2 as SASEGT. The CDR3 coding sequence is TGTGCCAGCGAGCGACAGGGGAACAATCAGCCCCAGCATTTT. Its translation is CASERQGNNQPQHF.

In its sample, this clone was seen once. The rearrangement links TRBV7-9 to TRBJ2-1; tentative D call: TRBD1 (6 bases). The ends were cut back, 6 bases at V and 8 bases at J, with 14 bases in the middle. CDR3 length: 13 amino acids. Germline CDR1 is SEHNR and CDR2 is FQNEAQ (reference sequence). The CDR3 nucleotides are TGTGCCAGCAGGGCACTACAGGGCGATGAGCAGTTCTTC. This codes for CASRALQGDEQFF.

This chain uses TRBV7-3 with TRBJ2-1; 8 bases line up with TRBD2. The CDR3 has 17 residues. Germline values: CDR1 SGHTA, CDR2 FQGTGA. The ends lost 5 bases at V and 7 bases at J; junction bases unmatched: 16. This CDR3 reads CASSRSGPGGPSNEQFF. The CDR3 nucleotides read TGTGCCAGCAGCCGCTCGGGACCGGGAGGGCCTAGTAATGAGCAGTTCTTC.

This chain joins TRBV7-3 and TRBJ2-1; TRBD1 or TRBD2 may be the D gene (5 bases each). CDR1 SGHTA and CDR2 FQGTGA come from the germline V gene. Trimming stripped 5 bases from V and 4 bases from J, with 12 bases between. The CDR3 spans 14 residues. CDR3 sequence reads: CASSPRGAYNEQFF. The CDR3, as DNA: TGTGCCAGCAGCCCCCGGGGCGCTTACAATGAGCAGTTCTTC.

The chain uses TRBV7-8 and TRBJ2-7, with D unresolved. The germline V gene encodes CDR1 SGHVS and CDR2 FQNEAQ. This CDR3 comprises 14 residues. Trimming took off 6 bases at V and 0 bases at J, with 12 bases between the two ends. DNA for the CDR3: TGTGCCAGCAGATTTGACACCACCTCCTACGAGCAGTACTTC. Protein: CASRFDTTSYEQYF.

The chain carries TRBV15 and TRBJ2-3; 10 positions match TRBD1. Germline lookup yields CDR1 LNHNV and CDR2 YYDKDF (reference sequence). With 1 base clipped from V and 3 bases from J, the junction kept 1 base outside the gene matches. This CDR3 region has 15 residues. CDR3 DNA: TGTGCCACCAGCAGAGGGGGACAGGGGACAGATACGCAGTATTTT. It yields the protein CATSRGGQGTDTQYF.

The chain couples TRBV28 to TRBJ2-3, with D uncertain. Germline V gene lookup returns CDR1 MDHEN and CDR2 SYDVKM. Trimming stripped 3 bases from V and 8 bases from J, with 15 bases between. This CDR3 comprises 14 residues. Here the CDR3 DNA reads TGTGCCAGCAGTTTTGACTCTAGGTCACTTACGCAGTATTTT. This encodes CASSFDSRSLTQYF.

With regard to this clone: The junction does not match germline at one end; this may be a read error. V is TRBV23-1 and J is TRBJ2-7, with a possible D match to TRBD1 (5 bases). TRBV23-1 is recorded as an ORF, its role being uncertain. This CDR3 has 12 residues. The CDR3 DNA follows: TGCGCCAGCAGTCAATCTGGGGCCTTAGGCCACTTC. This gives the protein CASSQSGALGHF.

V gene TRBV6-6 combines with J gene TRBJ1-2; no reliable D call. Looked up from germline, CDR1 is MNHNY and CDR2 is SVGAGI (reference sequence). CDR3 size: 14 residues. V lost 7 bases, J lost 8 bases, and 20 bases lay in between. CDR3 nucleotides: TGTGCCAGCACCCGAGCCGGACGTTTCTCCGGCTACACCTTC. Its protein is CASTRAGRFSGYTF.

On this clone itself: This specimen includes other DNA sequences encoding the same CDR3. This chain links TRBV4-1 with TRBJ1-1, with TRBD1 as a possible D gene (6 bases). From germline, CDR1 is MGHRA and CDR2 YSYEKL. The ends were cut back, 5 bases at V and 1 base at J, with 11 bases in the middle. This CDR3 is built from 14 residues. CDR3 sequence: CASSIPGANTEAFF. In DNA form, the CDR3 reads TGCGCCAGCAGCATTCCAGGGGCGAACACTGAAGCTTTCTTT.

V is TRBV7-3 and J is TRBJ2-3; 9 bases fit TRBD2. The trim removed 1 base at V and 1 base at J, leaving 0 bases unmatched. The CDR3 has 15 amino acids. Germline V gene data show CDR1 as SGHTA and CDR2 as FQGTGA. CDR3 in amino acids: CASSLIAGGTDTQYF. The CDR3 DNA is TGTGCCAGCAGCTTAATAGCGGGAGGCACAGATACGCAGTATTTT.

The V and J genes are TRBV2 and TRBJ2-7, with 7 bases aligning to TRBD1. Germline CDR1 reads SNHLY; CDR2 reads FYNNEI. This CDR3 contains 16 residues. Trimming cost V 7 bases and J 4 bases; bases outside gene matches: 16. CDR3 loop: CASTYQYPTGAYEQYF. CDR3 DNA: TGTGCCAGCACCTACCAGTATCCCACAGGGGCTTACGAGCAGTACTTC. Complete variable domain (other parts from reference TRBV2 and TRBJ2-7): EPEVTQTPSHQVTQMGQEVILRCVPISNHLYFYWYRQILGQKVEFLVSFYNNEISEKSEIFDDQFSVERPDGSNFTLKIRSTKLEDSAMYFCASTYQYPTGAYEQYFGPGTRLTVT.

V usage is TRBV29-1 and J usage is TRBJ2-1; 7 bases map to TRBD1. J gave up 9 bases and V 6 bases, and 11 bases lay outside the gene matches. This CDR3 is built from 13 residues. The germline gives CDR1 SQVTM, CDR2 ANQGSEA. CDR3 in amino acids: CSVENTGDGEQFF. In nucleotides, the CDR3 is TGCAGCGTCGAGAATACAGGGGACGGTGAGCAGTTCTTC.

This clone was seen only once. The rearrangement uses TRBV7-2 and TRBJ2-5, with D maybe TRBD2 (5 bases). V shed 3 bases and J shed 1 base, with 12 bases lying between them. Germline assignment: CDR1 SGHTA and CDR2 FQGNSA. There are 15 residues in the CDR3. In DNA form, the CDR3 reads TGTGCCAGCAGCTTCAACTTCGGAGGCCAAGAGACCCAGTACTTC. Protein product: CASSFNFGGQETQYF.

The rearrangement links TRBV7-2 to TRBJ1-6, with D possibly TRBD1 on 5 matching bases. The germline V and J ends were trimmed by 5 bases and 6 bases, with 11 bases remaining between them. Looked up from germline, CDR1 is SGHTA and CDR2 is FQGNSA. CDR3 length: 14 residues. CDR3 in amino acids: CASSVGVFNSPLHF. For the CDR3, the DNA is TGTGCCAGCAGCGTAGGGGTGTTTAATTCACCCCTCCACTTT.

As regards this clone: At the DNA level, this CDR3 is encoded by other sequences in the same sample as well. This sequence joins TRBV5-4 and TRBJ2-2; the D is unclear. Germline V gives CDR1 SGHNT, CDR2 YYREEE (reference sequence). V gave up 5 bases and J gave up 2 bases, with 13 bases separating them. CDR3 length: 15 residues. This chain's CDR3 is CASSLKTVNTGELFF. CDR3 coding DNA: TGTGCCAGCAGTTTGAAAACCGTAAACACCGGGGAGCTGTTTTTT.

The rearrangement links TRBV5-4 to TRBJ1-2; D uncertain. CDR1 and CDR2 (germline): SGHNT, YYREEE (reference sequence). The CDR3 length is 14 residues. V lost 2 bases to trimming and J lost 4 bases, with 12 bases between them. DNA for the CDR3: TGTGCCAGCAGCTTAATCCACGGGTTCTATGGCTACACCTTC. It specifies CASSLIHGFYGYTF.

The rearrangement joins TRBV9 to TRBJ2-1, with D possibly matching TRBD2 (6 bases). This CDR3 region has 15 residues. Trimming shortened V by 4 bases and J by 4 bases, and 15 bases separated the two germline ends. CDR1 is SGDLS and CDR2 is YYNGEE in the germline V gene. In DNA form, the CDR3 reads TGTGCCAGCAGCCCGTCGGCTAGCGCGTACAATGAGCAGTTCTTC. Residues: CASSPSASAYNEQFF.

CDR3 DNA: TGTGCCAGCATCAGGGGCGGGAGTCCTGAGACCCAGTACTTC. Its translation is CASIRGGSPETQYF. This sequence joins TRBV5-4 and TRBJ2-5; D possibly corresponds to TRBD2 (7 bases). The CDR3 sequence is 14 residues long. CDR1 is SGHNT, CDR2 YYREEE, per germline (reference sequence). V gave up 6 bases and J gave up 5 bases, with 17 bases separating them.